One sample yielded the 29 T cell receptor beta chains listed below, sequenced in a study of blood T cell repertoires in COVID-19. Libraries were prepared by immunoSEQ multiplex PCR; TCRdb keeps only in-frame clonotypes and omits some of them. The table records more than 65,000 clones, roughly 82% of them present only once. Sequencing was carried out using peripheral blood. These receptors were taken from a woman in her forties or fifties with acute or convalescent COVID-19.

V and J are TRBV28 and TRBJ1-5; 11 nucleotides match TRBD1. CDR1 and CDR2 from the germline V gene are MDHEN and SYDVKM. The junction had 9 bases not matched to a gene; V was cut back by 7 bases and J by 7 bases. This CDR3 comprises 15 residues. The CDR3 region is CASIRGQGASQPQHF. CDR3 nucleotides: TGTGCCAGCATCAGAGGACAGGGGGCGAGCCAGCCCCAGCATTTT. The variable domain in full, completed from reference TRBV28 and TRBJ1-5, reads DVKVTQSSRYLVKRTGEKVFLECVQDMDHENMFWYRQDPGLGLRLIYFSYDVKMKEKGDIPEGYSVSREKKERFSLILESASTNQTSMYLCASIRGQGASQPQHFGDGTRLSIL.

The chain has TRBV11-2 and TRBJ1-4; the D is unclear. CDR1 is SGHAT, CDR2 FQNNGV, per germline. Trimming took 4 bases from V and 6 from J, leaving 12 bases between them. This CDR3 region has 14 residues. CDR3 DNA: TGTGCCAGCAGCTCGGGGTGGAGCTATGAAAAACTGTTTTTT. This encodes CASSSGWSYEKLFF.

The V call is TRBV30, the J call TRBJ1-5; D unresolved. V lost 0 bases, J lost 4 bases, and 16 bases lay in between. The V gene's germline CDR1 is GTSNPN and CDR2 SVGIG (reference sequence). This CDR3 contains 16 residues. The CDR3 DNA is TGTGCCTGGAGTGTACCCGGAGGGAGGACTAATCAGCCCCAGCATTTT. Its translation: CAWSVPGGRTNQPQHF. Together with reference TRBV30 and TRBJ1-5, the CDR3 gives the full variable domain: SQTIHQWPATLVQPVGSPLSLECTVEGTSNPNLYWYRQAAGRGLQLLFYSVGIGQISSEVPQNLSASRPQDRQFILSSKKLLLSDSGFYLCAWSVPGGRTNQPQHFGDGTRLSIL.

This chain uses TRBV7-2 with TRBJ2-4, with 7 bases lining up with TRBD2. The CDR3 is made up of 15 amino acids. The germline CDR1 and CDR2 sequences are SGHTA and FQGNSA. J was trimmed by 2 bases and V by 5 bases; bases with no gene match: 6. CDR3 DNA: TGTGCCAGCAGCCGGGAGGCAGCCCCCAAAAACATTCAGTACTTC. Translating it yields CASSREAAPKNIQYF.

This CDR3 is CASSLKPGTGVYEQYF. The CDR3 DNA reads as TGTGCCAGCAGTTTGAAACCCGGGACAGGGGTCTACGAGCAGTACTTC. The rearrangement links TRBV27 to TRBJ2-7; 10 nucleotides match TRBD1. The CDR3 runs 16 residues. Per the germline V gene, CDR1 is MNHEY and CDR2 is SMNVEV (reference sequence). V lost 3 bases and J lost 3; bases outside the gene matches: 8.

The chain links TRBV15 to TRBJ1-5; possible D gene TRBD1, 5 bases. The V gene's germline CDR1 is LNHNV and CDR2 YYDKDF (reference sequence). Deletions cut 0 bases from V and 9 bases from J, with 9 bases between. The CDR3 sequence is 13 residues long. This chain's CDR3 is CATSRDKGRPQHF. Written as DNA, the CDR3 is TGTGCCACCAGCAGAGATAAGGGGCGGCCCCAGCATTTT.

The chain has TRBV12-3 or TRBV12-4 and TRBJ1-2; D perhaps matches TRBD1 (6 bases). This CDR3 spans 13 amino acids. V dropped 3 bases and J dropped 5 bases, with 10 bases sitting between them. CDR3 amino acids: CASSFGTRYGYTF. The CDR3 DNA follows: TGTGCCAGCAGTTTTGGGACAAGATATGGCTACACCTTC.

The chain employs TRBV6-2 or TRBV6-3 and TRBJ2-1, with D uncertain. The germline V gene has CDR1 MNHEY and CDR2 SVGEGT. The ends were cut back, 2 bases at V and 0 bases at J, with 17 bases in the middle. This CDR3 is 18 amino acids long. CDR3 protein: CASSYPDFTRRSYNEQFF. The CDR3 DNA is TGTGCCAGCAGTTACCCCGATTTCACGCGGCGCTCCTACAATGAGCAGTTCTTC.

This sequence joins TRBV3-1 (or the pseudogene TRBV3-2) and TRBJ2-1, with a possible D match to TRBD2 (6 bases). V shed 0 bases and J shed 1 base, with 10 bases lying between them. The length of the CDR3 is 16 residues. Germline CDR1 LGHDT, CDR2 YNNKEL (reference sequence). The chain's CDR3 is CASSQERDLSYNEQFF. CDR3 DNA sequence: TGTGCCAGCAGCCAAGAGCGGGACTTATCCTACAATGAGCAGTTCTTC.

The chain employs TRBV9 and TRBJ1-5, with 8 bases that match TRBD1. The CDR3 contains 15 residues. V shed 7 bases and J 4 bases; nucleotides not matched to a gene: 10. CDR1 and CDR2 from the germline V gene are SGDLS and YYNGEE. The CDR3 coding sequence is TGTGCCAGCGGATCTTCGGGACAGGCAAATCAGCCCCAGCATTTT. Residues: CASGSSGQANQPQHF.

The V gene is TRBV15, the J gene TRBJ2-1; no firm D call. V shed 0 bases and J shed 10 bases, with 4 bases lying between them. The CDR3 runs 11 residues. Germline V gives CDR1 LNHNV, CDR2 YYDKDF (reference sequence). The chain's CDR3 is CATSRELEQFF. The CDR3 DNA reads as TGTGCCACCAGCAGAGAGTTAGAGCAGTTCTTC.

This sequence joins TRBV7-6 and TRBJ2-3; TRBD2 agrees at 9 bases. The V gene end was trimmed by 2 bases and the J gene end by 0 bases; junction bases not matched to a gene: 12. There are 19 residues in the CDR3. From germline, CDR1 is SGHVS and CDR2 FNYEAQ. The CDR3, as DNA: TGTGCCAGCAGCTTAAGTCGGCAGCGGGGGGACACTAGCACAGATACGCAGTATTTT. Residues: CASSLSRQRGDTSTDTQYF.

The chain combines TRBV7-3 with TRBJ1-2; 11 bases are shared with TRBD1. The ends lost 5 bases at V and 7 bases at J; junction bases unmatched: 9. CDR1 SGHTA and CDR2 FQGTGA come from the germline V gene. This CDR3 region has 15 residues. The CDR3 spells CASSGRTGGAGGYTF. In DNA, the CDR3 is TGTGCCAGCAGCGGAAGGACAGGGGGCGCGGGTGGCTACACCTTC.

The V call is TRBV28, the J call TRBJ1-2; possible D gene TRBD1, 5 bases. Germline V gene lookup returns CDR1 MDHEN and CDR2 SYDVKM. Trimming removed 10 bases from V and 6 bases from J, with 24 bases in between. The CDR3 is made up of 15 amino acids. The CDR3 here is CAISTPAGRYDGYTF. The CDR3 DNA reads as TGTGCCATCTCGACTCCGGCAGGGCGGTATGATGGCTACACCTTC.

DNA of the CDR3: TGTGCCAGCAGGATATGGACAGAGTATAATTCACCCCTCCACTTT. Residues: CASRIWTEYNSPLHF. The genes are TRBV6-5 and TRBJ1-6, with a tentative D call TRBD1 (6 bases). V was shortened by 6 bases and J by 4 bases, with 13 bases between the two germline ends. CDR3 length: 15 residues. Germline V gene lookup returns CDR1 MNHEY and CDR2 SVGAGI.

This clone was found once. The chain joins TRBV29-1 to TRBJ1-2, with 7 bases fitting TRBD1. J lost 1 base, V lost 8 bases, and 7 bases had no gene match. The CDR3 loop spans 13 amino acids. CDR1 is SQVTM, CDR2 ANQGSEA, per germline. Here the CDR3 reads CSSRDSSNYGYTF. The CDR3 bases are TGCAGCTCCCGGGACAGTAGTAACTATGGCTACACCTTC.

This rearrangement joins TRBV28 to TRBJ2-7; 7 bases line up with TRBD2. This CDR3 contains 19 residues. V lost 5 bases and J lost 0; bases outside the gene matches: 19. CDR1 MDHEN and CDR2 SYDVKM come from the germline V gene. The CDR3 is CASSQPPAASSGYSYEQYF. DNA of the CDR3: TGTGCCAGCAGTCAACCCCCGGCAGCCAGTAGCGGGTACTCCTACGAGCAGTACTTC.

V and J are TRBV7-2 and TRBJ2-7, with TRBD1 identical over 9 bases. Unmatched junction bases numbered 9, after V lost 2 bases and J lost 4 bases. The CDR3 is made up of 16 amino acids. The V gene's germline CDR1 is SGHTA and CDR2 FQGNSA. This chain's CDR3 is CASSLISGQGLYEQYF. Here the CDR3 DNA reads TGTGCCAGCAGCTTAATTTCGGGACAGGGACTGTACGAGCAGTACTTC.

The V gene is TRBV6-6, the J gene TRBJ1-1, with a tentative D call TRBD1 (6 bases). This CDR3 is built from 15 residues. In germline, CDR1 is MNHNY, CDR2 SVGAGI (reference sequence). Trimming stripped 6 bases from V and 0 bases from J, with 14 bases between. CDR3 region: CASRDPQGLNTEAFF. The DNA of the CDR3 is TGTGCCAGCAGGGACCCCCAGGGGTTGAACACTGAAGCTTTCTTT.

The chain uses TRBV19 and TRBJ2-3, with 10 bases identical to TRBD2. The CDR3 is 16 amino acids. V was pared by 4 bases and J by 2 bases, with 6 bases of the junction left unmatched. Germline V gene lookup returns CDR1 LNHDA and CDR2 SQIVND (reference sequence). The DNA for the CDR3 is TGTGCCAGTAGTACCTTAGCGGGAGGTCTCACAGATACGCAGTATTTT. Its translation: CASSTLAGGLTDTQYF.

The chain has TRBV9 and TRBJ1-2; TRBD1 might be the D (5 bases). Trimming left V 1 base short and J 6 bases short, with 13 bases between. The CDR3 runs 14 residues. Germline lookup yields CDR1 SGDLS and CDR2 YYNGEE. The CDR3 DNA sequence: TGTGCCAGCAGCGTATTTCCCGACAGTCATGGCTACACCTTC. Translated, it gives CASSVFPDSHGYTF.

V is TRBV28 and J is TRBJ1-6, with a possible D match to TRBD1 (5 bases). The V and J ends lost 3 bases and 7 bases respectively, with 10 bases between them. CDR3 size: 14 residues. Germline V gene sequence: CDR1 MDHEN, CDR2 SYDVKM. The CDR3, as DNA: TGTGCCAGCAGTTTTTTTAGGGGAAATTCACCCCTCCACTTT. Amino acids: CASSFFRGNSPLHF.

This chain connects TRBV6-1 to TRBJ1-2; 7 nucleotides agree with TRBD1. From germline, CDR1 is MNHNS and CDR2 SASEGT. The CDR3 runs to 13 residues. V lost 2 bases, J lost 4 bases, and 1 base stayed unmatched. The CDR3 protein is CASSEWDSYGYTF. The CDR3 DNA follows: TGTGCCAGCAGTGAATGGGACAGCTATGGCTACACCTTC.

The chain uses TRBV7-6 and TRBJ2-2; maybe TRBD1 (6 bases). The germline V and J ends were trimmed by 5 bases and 2 bases, with 18 bases remaining between them. The CDR3 contains 17 residues. Germline V gene sequence: CDR1 SGHVS, CDR2 FNYEAQ. CDR3 sequence (DNA): TGTGCCAGCAGCCCTCCTTACGGGACAACTAACACCGGGGAGCTGTTTTTT. This codes for CASSPPYGTTNTGELFF.

The rearrangement links TRBV30 to TRBJ2-6; D is ambiguous. Trimming shortened V by 7 bases and J by 14 bases, and 24 bases separated the two germline ends. CDR3 length: 14 residues. The germline V gene has CDR1 GTSNPN and CDR2 SVGIG (reference sequence). The CDR3 DNA is TGTGCCTACCAAAGCTCCCCCAGCGCAAGAATCCTGACTTTC. Encoded protein: CAYQSSPSARILTF.

The chain carries TRBV25-1 and TRBJ1-3; unclear D gene. V was cut by 2 bases and J by 2 bases, with 13 bases left in between. The CDR3 is 16 amino acids. Germline CDR1 reads MGHDK; CDR2 reads SYGVNS. The CDR3: CASSEVAPSPGNTIYF. DNA for the CDR3: TGTGCCAGCAGTGAAGTGGCTCCTTCGCCTGGAAACACCATATATTTT. Full variable domain (rest looked up from reference TRBV25-1 and TRBJ1-3): EADIYQTPRYLVIGTGKKITLECSQTMGHDKMYWYQQDPGMELHLIHYSYGVNSTEKGDLSSESTVSRIRTEHFPLTLESARPSHTSQYLCASSEVAPSPGNTIYFGEGSWLTVV.

This clone turned up a few times. J is TRBJ2-7 and V is TRBV5-4, with 12 positions matching TRBD2. This CDR3 region has 16 residues. The germline CDR1 and CDR2 sequences are SGHNT and YYREEE (reference sequence). V gave up 4 bases and J gave up 3 bases; unmatched junction bases: 8. The CDR3 bases are TGTGCCAGCAGCGGAGAGGGACTAGCGGGCGGCTACGAGCAGTACTTC. Translating gives CASSGEGLAGGYEQYF.

This clone occurred once. The chain carries TRBV3-1 (or the pseudogene TRBV3-2) and TRBJ2-3; D unresolved. Germline V lookup: CDR1 LGHDT, CDR2 YNNKEL (reference sequence). The ends were cut back, 1 base at V and 6 bases at J, with 8 bases in the middle. This CDR3 has 13 amino acids. The CDR3 protein is CASSQVVADTQYF. The CDR3 nucleotides are TGTGCCAGCAGCCAAGTAGTCGCGGATACGCAGTATTTT.

The gene calls are TRBV29-1 and TRBJ2-1; D gene uncertain. Trimming removed 4 bases at V and 4 bases at J, with 20 bases between. CDR1 is SQVTM, CDR2 ANQGSEA, per germline. The CDR3 is 16 residues long. The CDR3 region has the DNA TGCAGCGTTGTCCGCTCTCAGACGTGGGCATACAATGAGCAGTTCTTC. It yields the protein CSVVRSQTWAYNEQFF.